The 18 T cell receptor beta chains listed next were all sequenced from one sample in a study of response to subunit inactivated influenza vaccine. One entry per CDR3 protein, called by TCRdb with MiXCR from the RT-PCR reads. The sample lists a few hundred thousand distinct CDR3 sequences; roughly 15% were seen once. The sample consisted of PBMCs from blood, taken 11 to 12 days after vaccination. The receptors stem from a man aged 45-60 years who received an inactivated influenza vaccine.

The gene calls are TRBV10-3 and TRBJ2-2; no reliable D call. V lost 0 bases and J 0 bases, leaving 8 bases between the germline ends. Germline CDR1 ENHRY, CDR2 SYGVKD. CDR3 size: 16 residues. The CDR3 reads CAISESVFSNTGELFF. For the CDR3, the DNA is TGTGCCATCAGTGAGTCGGTGTTCTCGAACACCGGGGAGCTGTTTTTT.

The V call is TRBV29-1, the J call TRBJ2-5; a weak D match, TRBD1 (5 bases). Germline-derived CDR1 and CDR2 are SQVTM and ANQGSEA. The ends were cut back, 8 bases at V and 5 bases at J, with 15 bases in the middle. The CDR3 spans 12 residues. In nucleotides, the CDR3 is TGCAGCCTTGCACAGGAGTCGGAGACCCAGTACTTC. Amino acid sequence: CSLAQESETQYF.

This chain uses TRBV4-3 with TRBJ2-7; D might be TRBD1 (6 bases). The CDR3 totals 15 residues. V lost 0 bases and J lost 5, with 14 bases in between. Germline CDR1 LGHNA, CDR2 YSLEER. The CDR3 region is CASSQEGQGTNEQYF. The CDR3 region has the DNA TGCGCCAGCAGCCAAGAAGGCCAGGGGACCAACGAGCAGTACTTC.

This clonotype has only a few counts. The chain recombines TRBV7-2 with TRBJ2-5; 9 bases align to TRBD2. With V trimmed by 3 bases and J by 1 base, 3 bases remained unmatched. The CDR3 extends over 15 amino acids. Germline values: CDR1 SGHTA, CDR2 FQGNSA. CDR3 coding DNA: TGTGCCAGCAGCTTTCGAGCGGGGGGCCAAGAGACCCAGTACTTC. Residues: CASSFRAGGQETQYF.

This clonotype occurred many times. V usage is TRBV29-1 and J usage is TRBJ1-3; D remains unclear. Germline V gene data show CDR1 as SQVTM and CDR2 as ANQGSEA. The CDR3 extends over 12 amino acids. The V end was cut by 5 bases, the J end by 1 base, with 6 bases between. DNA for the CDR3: TGCAGCGTTCGCGTTTCTGGAAACACCATATATTTT. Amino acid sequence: CSVRVSGNTIYF. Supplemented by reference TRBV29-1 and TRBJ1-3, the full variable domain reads SAVISQKPSRDICQRGTSLTIQCQVDSQVTMMFWYRQQPGQSLTLIATANQGSEATYESGFVIDKFPISRPNLTFSTLTVSNMSPEDSSIYLCSVRVSGNTIYFGEGSWLTVV.

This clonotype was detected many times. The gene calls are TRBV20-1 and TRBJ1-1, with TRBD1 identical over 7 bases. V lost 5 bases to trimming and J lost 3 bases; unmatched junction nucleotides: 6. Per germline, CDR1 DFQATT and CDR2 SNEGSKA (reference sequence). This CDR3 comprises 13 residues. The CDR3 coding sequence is TGCAGTGCTCTTACAGGGGAGGACACTGAAGCTTTCTTT. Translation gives CSALTGEDTEAFF.

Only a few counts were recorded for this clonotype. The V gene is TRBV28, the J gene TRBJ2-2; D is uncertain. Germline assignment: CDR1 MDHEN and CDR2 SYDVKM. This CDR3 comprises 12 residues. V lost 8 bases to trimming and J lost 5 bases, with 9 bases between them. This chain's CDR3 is CASRTATGELFF. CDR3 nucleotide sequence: TGTGCCAGCCGGACCGCTACCGGGGAGCTGTTTTTT.

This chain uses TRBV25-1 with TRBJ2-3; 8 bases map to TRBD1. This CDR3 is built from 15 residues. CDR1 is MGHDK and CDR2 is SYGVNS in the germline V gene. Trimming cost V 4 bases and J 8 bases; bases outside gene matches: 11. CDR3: CASSAPGQAQGTQYF. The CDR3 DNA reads TGTGCCAGCAGTGCCCCGGGACAGGCCCAAGGTACGCAGTATTTT. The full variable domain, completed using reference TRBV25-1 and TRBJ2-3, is EADIYQTPRYLVIGTGKKITLECSQTMGHDKMYWYQQDPGMELHLIHYSYGVNSTEKGDLSSESTVSRIRTEHFPLTLESARPSHTSQYLCASSAPGQAQGTQYFGPGTRLTVL.

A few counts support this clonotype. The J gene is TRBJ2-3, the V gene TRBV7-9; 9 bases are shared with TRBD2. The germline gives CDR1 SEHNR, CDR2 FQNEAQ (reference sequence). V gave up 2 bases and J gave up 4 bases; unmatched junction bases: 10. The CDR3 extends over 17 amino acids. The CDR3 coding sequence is TGTGCCAGCAGCTTATTTTGGGCTGGCGGGGGGGCAGATACGCAGTATTTT. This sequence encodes CASSLFWAGGGADTQYF.

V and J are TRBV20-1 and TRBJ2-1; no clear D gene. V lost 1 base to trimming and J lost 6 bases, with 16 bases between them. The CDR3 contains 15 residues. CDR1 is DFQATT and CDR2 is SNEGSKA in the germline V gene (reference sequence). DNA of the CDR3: TGCAGTGCTAGAGCACAAGGCTTTTTGGGCAATGAGCAGTTCTTC. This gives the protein CSARAQGFLGNEQFF.

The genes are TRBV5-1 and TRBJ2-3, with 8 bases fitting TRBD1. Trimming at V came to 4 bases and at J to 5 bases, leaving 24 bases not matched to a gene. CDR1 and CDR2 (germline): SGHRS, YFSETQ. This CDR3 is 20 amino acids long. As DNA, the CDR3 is TGCGCCAGCAGCCAAGAACCCCTTGGACAGGGCCACAAAGGGGGAGATACGCAGTATTTT. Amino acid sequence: CASSQEPLGQGHKGGDTQYF. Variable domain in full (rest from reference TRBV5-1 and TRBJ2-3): KAGVTQTPRYLIKTRGQQVTLSCSPISGHRSVSWYQQTPGQGLQFLFEYFSETQRNKGNFPGRFSGRQFSNSRSEMNVSTLELGDSALYLCASSQEPLGQGHKGGDTQYFGPGTRLTVL.

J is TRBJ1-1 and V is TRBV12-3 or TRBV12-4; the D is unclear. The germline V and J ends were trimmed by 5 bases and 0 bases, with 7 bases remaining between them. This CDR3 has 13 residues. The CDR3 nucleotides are TGTGCCAGCAGTCCCGCTGTGAACACTGAAGCTTTCTTT. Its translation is CASSPAVNTEAFF.

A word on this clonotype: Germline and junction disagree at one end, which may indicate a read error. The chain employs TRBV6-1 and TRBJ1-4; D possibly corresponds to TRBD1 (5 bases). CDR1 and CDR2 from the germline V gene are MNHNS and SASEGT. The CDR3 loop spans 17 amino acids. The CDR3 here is CASSSQGVIATDEKLFF. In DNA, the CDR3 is TGTGCCAGCAGTAGCCAGGGTGTTATTGCAACTGATGAAAAACTGTTTTTT.

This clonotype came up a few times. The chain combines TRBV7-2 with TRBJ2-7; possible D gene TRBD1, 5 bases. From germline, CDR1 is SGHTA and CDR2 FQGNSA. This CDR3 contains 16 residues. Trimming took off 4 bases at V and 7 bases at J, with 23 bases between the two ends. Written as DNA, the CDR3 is TGTGCCAGCAGCTCCAACGCTTTAGGCCTCAGGGTAGAGCAGTACTTC. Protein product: CASSSNALGLRVEQYF.

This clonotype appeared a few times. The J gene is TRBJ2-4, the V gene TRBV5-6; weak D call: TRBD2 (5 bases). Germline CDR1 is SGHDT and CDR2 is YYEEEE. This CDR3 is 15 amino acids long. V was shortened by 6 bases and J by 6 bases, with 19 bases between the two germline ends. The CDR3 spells CASTRPRSGGNIQYF. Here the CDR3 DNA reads TGTGCCAGCACCCGACCTCGAAGCGGCGGAAACATTCAGTACTTC.

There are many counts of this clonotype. CDR3 amino acids: CASSVGYGYTF. The CDR3 DNA reads TGTGCCAGCAGCGTAGGGTATGGCTACACCTTC. This chain links TRBV9 with TRBJ1-2; the D is unclear. This CDR3 contains 11 residues. Germline CDR1 reads SGDLS; CDR2 reads YYNGEE. The ends were cut back, 0 bases at V and 5 bases at J, with 2 bases in the middle.

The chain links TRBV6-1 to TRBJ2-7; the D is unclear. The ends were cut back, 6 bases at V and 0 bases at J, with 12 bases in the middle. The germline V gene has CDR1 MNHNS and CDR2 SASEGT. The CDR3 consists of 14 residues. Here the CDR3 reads CASSPGLFSYEQYF. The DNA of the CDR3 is TGTGCCAGCAGCCCGGGCCTATTCTCCTACGAGCAGTACTTC.

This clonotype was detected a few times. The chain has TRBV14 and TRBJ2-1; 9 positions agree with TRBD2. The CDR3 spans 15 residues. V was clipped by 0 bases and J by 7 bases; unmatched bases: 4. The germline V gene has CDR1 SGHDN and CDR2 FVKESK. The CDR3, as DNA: TGTGCCAGCAGCCAAGACGGACTAGCGAGGAATGAGCAGTTCTTC. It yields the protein CASSQDGLARNEQFF.